Listed here is a single TCR beta chain. Its cognate antigen is unknown. The sample originates from a study of CD8+CD57+ T cells in acquired aplastic anemia. Study summary: The DNA of sorted CD4+ and CD8+ cells averaged 3.2 ug.

Selection for sequencing was limited to patients who had shown CD8+CD57+ cell expansion by flow cytometry. The enrolled patients all had severe acquired aplastic anemia. Investigators profiled TCR beta VDJ and CDR3 from genomic DNA template. MiXCR, run by TCRdb on the reads, gives a single entry per CDR3 protein. The sample lists under 350,000 distinct CDR3 sequences, under 65% seen once, with 1.3% in the top ten. Germline V CDR1 and CDR2: SGHRS, YFSETQ. With 4 bases clipped from V and 7 bases from J, the junction kept 3 bases outside the gene matches. There are 12 residues in the CDR3. The study, taken as a whole, reports: The number of CD8+ CDR3 sequences shared by patients and controls was twenty-nine. No significant patient-versus-control difference appeared in CD8+ Simpson's diversity.

The sample taken for sequencing was sorted CD4+, CD8+, or CD8+CD57+ T cells (not recorded which) from PBMCs. The TCR sequence derives from a human donor with aplastic anemia. The genes are TRBV5-1 and TRBJ1-1, with 8 bases aligning to TRBD1. The DNA of the CDR3 is TGCGCCAGCAGCATGGACAGGGATGAAGCTTTCTTT. Encoded protein: CASSMDRDEAFF.